The 15 T cell receptor beta chains presented below share a single source sample, sequenced in a study of human T cells and chemical hapten exposure. TCRdb re-called the RACE reads with MiXCR, one entry per CDR3 protein. The table includes around 130,000 distinct CDR3 sequences, approximately 10% detected once. Documented time point: healthy volunteer bleed at 2 weeks. Total RNA was extracted from unfractionated whole blood. Sequenced: whole blood. The source is a male donor in good health. Some clones in this sample may be carry-over from other donors' samples.

A few counts support this clonotype. The genes are TRBV19 and TRBJ1-2; 9 positions agree with TRBD1. V trimming: 7 bases; J trimming: 8 bases; junction bases outside the gene matches: 14. The germline V gene has CDR1 LNHDA and CDR2 SQIVND (reference sequence). The CDR3 covers 15 residues. The CDR3 here is CASTLLVTGGKGYTF. The CDR3 region has the DNA TGTGCCAGTACCCTCCTCGTCACAGGGGGCAAAGGCTACACCTTC.

Many counts were recorded for this clonotype. V is TRBV18 and J is TRBJ2-7, with 12 bases lining up with TRBD1. Germline V CDR1 and CDR2: KGHSH, LQKENI. CDR3 size: 15 residues. Losses at the gene ends were 2 bases for V and 4 bases for J; bases not matched to a gene: 3. CDR3 sequence reads: CASSPTGQGAYEQYF. CDR3 nucleotides: TGTGCCAGCTCACCAACGGGACAGGGGGCATACGAGCAGTACTTC.

This clonotype was seen ten or more times. This chain joins TRBV29-1 and TRBJ2-5; D is uncertain. The germline CDR1 and CDR2 sequences are SQVTM and ANQGSEA. The CDR3 sequence is 12 residues long. Trimming removed 8 bases from V and 3 bases from J, with 13 bases in between. CDR3 amino acids: CSLRVGEETQYF. Here the CDR3 DNA reads TGCAGCCTTCGGGTTGGGGAAGAGACCCAGTACTTC.

In this sample, this clonotype turned up a few times. V and J are TRBV6-6 and TRBJ2-5; no firm D call. The CDR3 extends over 13 amino acids. Germline CDR1 MNHNY, CDR2 SVGAGI (reference sequence). Trimming stripped 6 bases from V and 1 base from J, with 9 bases between. CDR3 DNA: TGTGCCAGCAGCCCTCGATCCCAAGAGACCCAGTACTTC. Its translation is CASSPRSQETQYF.

This clonotype turned up a few times. The chain carries TRBV7-2 and TRBJ2-1; tentative D call: TRBD2 (5 bases). V dropped 6 bases and J dropped 8 bases, with 14 bases sitting between them. This CDR3 has 13 amino acids. Germline-derived CDR1 and CDR2 are SGHTA and FQGNSA. The CDR3 spells CASRLLVYDEQFF. The CDR3 nucleotides are TGTGCCAGCAGGTTACTAGTGTATGATGAGCAGTTCTTC.

In this sample, this clonotype turned up a few times. V gene TRBV15 combines with J gene TRBJ1-2; no clear D gene. This CDR3 spans 17 amino acids. CDR1 LNHNV and CDR2 YYDKDF come from the germline V gene (reference sequence). Trimming shortened V by 3 bases and J by 0 bases, and 17 bases separated the two germline ends. CDR3: CATSRGVGIPANYGYTF. In DNA, the CDR3 is TGTGCCACCAGCAGGGGAGTCGGTATTCCCGCTAACTATGGCTACACCTTC.

This clonotype has at least ten counts. V gene TRBV6-5 combines with J gene TRBJ2-4; 9 positions match TRBD1. Trimming took 5 bases from V and 8 from J; bases not matched to a gene: 7. The CDR3 totals 14 residues. Germline V gives CDR1 MNHEY, CDR2 SVGAGI. The CDR3 coding sequence is TGTGCCAGCAGTCATGGACAGGGGCTTTACATTCAGTACTTC. Its protein product is CASSHGQGLYIQYF.

There are a few counts of this clonotype. The chain's CDR3 is CASRASGLPANGELFF. In DNA, the CDR3 is TGCGCCAGCAGAGCCTCGGGACTACCCGCGAATGGGGAGCTGTTTTTT. The V and J genes are TRBV5-1 and TRBJ2-2; 7 nucleotides agree with TRBD2. CDR3 length: 16 residues. Germline V gene data show CDR1 as SGHRS and CDR2 as YFSETQ. V shed 5 bases and J 8 bases; nucleotides not matched to a gene: 15.

The gene calls are TRBV20-1 and TRBJ1-6; the D gene is possibly TRBD1 (6 bases). The germline gives CDR1 DFQATT, CDR2 SNEGSKA (reference sequence). There are 15 residues in the CDR3. The V gene lost 4 bases and the J gene lost 6 bases, with 16 bases spanning the gap. The CDR3 sequence: CSATKGGGGNSPLHF. The DNA for the CDR3 is TGCAGTGCTACCAAGGGAGGGGGAGGTAATTCACCCCTCCACTTT.

This chain uses TRBV6-5 with TRBJ2-7; 7 positions agree with TRBD1. The germline CDR1 and CDR2 sequences are MNHEY and SVGAGI. The V segment lost 6 bases and the J segment 2 bases; nucleotides outside the gene matches: 7. CDR3 length: 14 residues. For the CDR3, the DNA is TGTGCCAGCAGCTCCGGGACAGCCCCCTACGAGCAGTACTTC. Translation: CASSSGTAPYEQYF.

This chain uses TRBV7-9 with TRBJ1-1, with D unresolved. The germline gives CDR1 SEHNR, CDR2 FQNEAQ (reference sequence). There are 15 residues in the CDR3. Between the trimmed V and J ends, which lost 4 bases and 5 bases, there was a span of 17 bases. The CDR3 spells CASSSPSPVGTEAFF. In DNA form, the CDR3 reads TGTGCCAGCAGCTCACCCTCGCCGGTGGGAACTGAAGCTTTCTTT.

Ten or more counts support this clonotype. The chain combines TRBV27 with TRBJ1-5; no clear D. Germline CDR1 reads MNHEY; CDR2 reads SMNVEV (reference sequence). Trimming cost V 0 bases and J 3 bases, with 3 bases left between them. The CDR3 length is 13 residues. CDR3 in amino acids: CASSLSPNQPQHF. The CDR3 DNA reads TGTGCCAGCAGTTTATCGCCCAATCAGCCCCAGCATTTT.

V and J are TRBV27 and TRBJ2-5; D gene unclear. Trimming removed 6 bases from V and 1 base from J, with 15 bases in between. Germline V gene data show CDR1 as MNHEY and CDR2 as SMNVEV (reference sequence). The CDR3 is made up of 15 amino acids. The CDR3 coding sequence is TGTGCCAGCAGCCGATCTCCCGGGCGCCAAGAGACCCAGTACTTC. Translating gives CASSRSPGRQETQYF.

Here the CDR3 reads CASSRRGEKLFF. The CDR3 DNA follows: TGCGCCAGCAGCCGGCGGGGGGAAAAACTGTTTTTT. The chain employs TRBV5-1 and TRBJ1-4; D is perhaps TRBD1 (5 bases). V lost 4 bases and J lost 8, with 9 bases in between. The CDR3 consists of 12 residues. Germline loops: CDR1 SGHRS, CDR2 YFSETQ. The complete variable domain, with remaining parts taken from reference TRBV5-1 and TRBJ1-4, reads KAGVTQTPRYLIKTRGQQVTLSCSPISGHRSVSWYQQTPGQGLQFLFEYFSETQRNKGNFPGRFSGRQFSNSRSEMNVSTLELGDSALYLCASSRRGEKLFFGSGTQLSVL.

This chain links TRBV4-1 with TRBJ2-4; 7 positions agree with TRBD1. J lost 6 bases, V lost 4 bases, and 12 bases had no gene match. This CDR3 region has 16 residues. From germline, CDR1 is MGHRA and CDR2 YSYEKL. The CDR3 here is CASSRLPVPGGNIQYF. In DNA, the CDR3 is TGCGCCAGCAGCCGACTACCAGTGCCAGGGGGAAACATTCAGTACTTC.